This TCR beta chain was retrieved from a study of human T cells and chemical hapten exposure. Findings of the study overall: TCRs exceeding a frequency of 1 in 1000 stayed unchanged under DPC sensitization.

The time point denotes: patch test 1, 2 weeks after DPC sensitization. Treatment in this sample: therapeutic diphenylcyclopropenone sensitization with weekly scalp DPC. Trimming cost V 2 bases and J 6 bases; bases outside gene matches: 8. Germline V gene lookup returns CDR1 SGHRS and CDR2 YFSETQ. This CDR3 has 15 amino acids. This clonotype was observed at least ten times. Its specificity is unknown. Each CDR3 protein is one row after TCRdb ran MiXCR on the RACE reads. This table holds under 200,000 distinct CDR3 sequences, around 13% found once. Here the sequenced sample was whole blood, taken in connection with sensitization to the hapten diphenylcyclopropenone (DPC). The chain couples TRBV5-1 to TRBJ2-3; 8 bases map to TRBD2. The receptor was isolated from a woman in her twenties or thirties with alopecia areata. Some clones in this sample may be carry-over from other donors' samples. The CDR3, as DNA: TGCGCCAGCAGCTTAACAACCGGGACTAGGGATACGCAGTATTTT. Its protein is CASSLTTGTRDTQYF.